This TCR beta chain was sequenced during a study of regulatory dendritic cells for organ transplantation. Study conclusions and caveats: Regulatory dendritic cells appeared to expand memory CD8+ clones less than mature ones.

Sequencing was performed with immunoSEQ multiplex PCR; in TCRdb, only in-frame clones are kept and a portion is missing. The table has over 8,500 clones, about 75% seen once. With regard to this clone: The antigen is undetermined.

CFSE-labeled sorted T cells met regulatory or mature dendritic cells for less than 6 days. Memory T cells were CD45RO+, naive were CD45RA+, sorted by FACS. The CDR3 loop spans 14 amino acids. V was clipped by 4 bases and J by 8 bases; unmatched bases: 8. Germline CDR1 SGHRS, CDR2 YFSETQ. The source of this sequence is a human donor in good health. The rearrangement uses TRBV5-1 and TRBJ1-4, with 7 bases that match TRBD1. Sequencing input: memory CD4+ T cells from blood cultured with regulatory dendritic cells. Noted subset: CD45RO+ memory T cells. The CDR3 protein is CASSVTGVEEKLFF. The CDR3 bases are TGCGCCAGCAGCGTAACAGGGGTGGAGGAAAAACTGTTTTTT.